Each of the 5 T cell receptor beta chains below was sequenced from the same sample in a study of blood T cell repertoires in COVID-19. The assay was immunoSEQ multiplex PCR, and TCRdb's table has in-frame clones only and misses some. In the table there are 200,000 to 250,000 clones, 86% of which are singletons. The sample comprised PBMCs or T cells enriched from blood (not recorded which). The source is a middle-aged woman with acute COVID-19.

The rearrangement links TRBV10-3 to TRBJ2-1; 15 bases match TRBD2. The V gene end was trimmed by 2 bases and the J gene end by 4 bases; junction bases not matched to a gene: 3. The CDR3 is 17 amino acids. CDR1 and CDR2 (germline): ENHRY, SYGVKD. CDR3 amino acids: CAISEPGLAGGYNEQFF. The CDR3 DNA sequence: TGTGCCATCAGTGAGCCGGGACTAGCGGGAGGTTACAATGAGCAGTTCTTC.

Here the CDR3 reads CASSRGSILLDKETQYF. The DNA for the CDR3 is TGTGCCAGCAGTAGGGGGTCGATCCTCCTCGATAAAGAGACCCAGTACTTC. This rearrangement joins TRBV27 to TRBJ2-5, with a tentative D call TRBD1 (6 bases). Germline V lookup: CDR1 MNHEY, CDR2 SMNVEV (reference sequence). This CDR3 contains 17 residues. Trimming took off 5 bases at V and 3 bases at J, with 22 bases between the two ends.

This chain joins TRBV21-1 and TRBJ2-5; the D segment call TRBD1 is taken from the table without a DNA check. TRBV21-1 is shown as a pseudogene. CDR3 length: 15 residues. CDR3 amino acids: CASSKVRAQGETQYF. For the CDR3, the DNA is TGTGCCAGCAGCAAAGTAAGGGCCCAGGGGGAGACCCAGTACTTC.

This clone has a single count. The rearrangement joins TRBV28 to TRBJ2-3; D not certain. Germline CDR1 reads MDHEN; CDR2 reads SYDVKM. The V end lost 4 bases, the J end lost 4 bases, and 12 bases lay between the germline ends. This CDR3 has 14 amino acids. The CDR3 loop reads CASSSVGGPDTQYF. Here the CDR3 DNA reads TGTGCCAGCAGTTCGGTTGGTGGGCCAGATACGCAGTATTTT.

The J gene is TRBJ1-1, the V gene TRBV18; D is undetermined. Germline CDR1 reads KGHSH; CDR2 reads LQKENI. Trimming left V 2 bases short and J 1 base short, with 5 bases between. This CDR3 spans 13 amino acids. This CDR3 is CASSPSGNTEAFF. The CDR3 nucleotides read TGTGCCAGCTCACCATCGGGGAACACTGAAGCTTTCTTT.